Below are 5 T cell receptor beta chains sequenced from a single sample in a study of cytomegalovirus exposure and HLA in healthy donors. The assay was immunoSEQ multiplex PCR, and TCRdb's table has in-frame clones only and misses some. The data show roughly 250,000 clones, with roughly 86% seen just once and over 0.95% held by the top ten. Specimen: PBMCs. The receptor source for this set is a woman aged 25 to 39 in good health and CMV-seropositive.

The CDR3 region is CASSLSSGQGGSLAKNIQYF. CDR3 sequence (DNA): TGTGCCAGCAGTTTATCGAGTGGGCAGGGGGGATCACTTGCCAAAAACATTCAGTACTTC. The chain links TRBV27 to TRBJ2-4; tentatively, D is TRBD1 (7 bases). This CDR3 comprises 20 residues. V was trimmed by 0 bases and J by 1 base, leaving 22 bases between them. Germline V gives CDR1 MNHEY, CDR2 SMNVEV (reference sequence).

The chain links TRBV6-6 to TRBJ2-7, with 7 bases lining up with TRBD1. CDR3 length: 15 amino acids. Germline lookup yields CDR1 MNHNY and CDR2 SVGAGI (reference sequence). The V gene end was trimmed by 3 bases and the J gene end by 2 bases; junction bases not matched to a gene: 7. Here the CDR3 reads CASSYRQGDTYEQYF. DNA of the CDR3: TGTGCCAGCAGTTATAGACAGGGTGACACCTACGAGCAGTACTTC.

This chain joins TRBV15 and TRBJ2-6; TRBD2 matches at 11 bases. Germline V lookup: CDR1 LNHNV, CDR2 YYDKDF (reference sequence). The CDR3 loop spans 19 amino acids. V dropped 5 bases and J dropped 4; count of bases not matched to a gene: 13. The DNA for the CDR3 is TGTGCCACCAGCCCCCGAGGGGCTAGCGGGAGGAACGGGGCCAACGTCCTGACTTTC. Translating gives CATSPRGASGRNGANVLTF.

Regarding this clone: Other DNA sequences in the same sample also yield this CDR3. The J gene is TRBJ2-3, the V gene TRBV18; D is ambiguous. This CDR3 contains 11 residues. Germline CDR1 is KGHSH and CDR2 is LQKENI. Trimming cost V 6 bases and J 2 bases, with 3 bases left between them. The CDR3 sequence: CASSYTDTQYF. In nucleotides, the CDR3 is TGTGCCAGCTCTTACACAGATACGCAGTATTTT.

V is TRBV7-6 and J is TRBJ2-1; D possibly corresponds to TRBD2 (5 bases). CDR3 length: 15 residues. The V end was cut by 2 bases, the J end by 0 bases, with 8 bases between. Germline CDR1 and CDR2: SGHVS and FNYEAQ. Here the CDR3 DNA reads TGTGCCAGCAGCTTAATCGGGGACTCCTACAATGAGCAGTTCTTC. This gives the protein CASSLIGDSYNEQFF. Full variable domain (remainder filled in from reference TRBV7-6 and TRBJ2-1): GAGVSQSPRYKVTKRGQDVALRCDPISGHVSLYWYRQALGQGPEFLTYFNYEAQQDKSGLPNDRFSAERPEGSISTLTIQRTEQRDSAMYRCASSLIGDSYNEQFFGPGTRLTVL.